Reported below is one T cell receptor (beta chain). Its antigen is unknown. A multiplex PCR was run with 60 Vbeta primers and 13 Jbeta primers. Some clones are missing from TCRdb's copy, which holds only in-frame ones; the method was immunoSEQ multiplex PCR. The repertoire holds 63,000 or so clones, with roughly 75% as singletons. Per germline, CDR1 SQVTM and CDR2 ANQGSEA. This CDR3 is built from 11 residues. Trimming removed 7 bases from V and 7 bases from J, with 11 bases in between. The source of the sample is a study of cytomegalovirus exposure and HLA in healthy donors. Study conclusions and caveats: Highly shared variants forming one cluster were likely a sequencing artifact.

Sequencing used PBMCs. The receptor's source is a woman aged 30 to 39 in good health and CMV-seropositive. V gene TRBV29-1 combines with J gene TRBJ2-1; the D is unclear. The CDR3 nucleotides are TGCAGCGCCTCCCTCTCTAATGAGCAGTTCTTC. This translates into CSASLSNEQFF.